This T cell receptor beta chain was found in a study of blood T cell repertoires in COVID-19 (dated by TCRdb to the early 2020s). Concerning the study at large: Samples from collaborators originated in the United States, Italy and Spain and spanned both the acute and convalescent phases of COVID-19. The prospective study material was composed of cDNA or gDNA derived from T cells, B-cell-depleted T cells, or PBMCs. The dataset comprised deeply sampled blood TCRbeta repertoires from subjects exposed to, actively infected with, or recovered from COVID-19. The repertoires were made available in a free public database intended to serve as a resource for research on the immune response to SARS-CoV-2. The samples were drawn from two sources: the first 160 participants of the ongoing ImmuneRACE study, and over 1,000 subjects contributed by 6 global collaborators. A de-identified subject ID, COVID-19 status, age in years and sex were almost always included in the sample metadata. Where HLA class I and class II types were available, the types were taken from metadata supplied by the sample provider, not from assay-based typing.

Paper-wide results and their limitations: The quantity of clinical and demographic metadata differed by source and by participant and was supplied without curation.

On this clone: It has no known antigen specificity. Base qualities were left out, and no much larger clone turns up one base away.

The collaborating institutions used their own protocols to collect whole blood in K2EDTA tubes. For TCRbeta analysis, collaborators shipped samples in one of three forms: frozen whole blood, isolated PBMCs, or DNA extracted from either of those sample types. TCRbeta CDR3 regions were amplified from genomic DNA using the immunoSEQ Assay, a bias-controlled multiplex PCR. On the authors' methods: The number of nucleated cells in each sample was estimated from the amplification of reference gene primers within the assay. To quantify the absolute abundance of each unique TCRbeta CDR3 rearrangement, sequence reads were collapsed and filtered. For each sample, productive Simpson clonality was calculated by taking the square root of Simpson's diversity index across productive rearrangements. Not all clones reach the TCRdb copy of this immuneACCESS table, which keeps in-frame sequences only. Checked studies attribute under half of the gap to unresolved V genes and leave the rest unexplained. The V and J calls and clone size come from that table; D and trimming were worked out from the DNA. Present in this sample are around 130,000 clones, about 80% of which were seen just once. In total, the top ten clones hold approximately 16% of the sample.

Sequencing was performed on peripheral blood. This clonotype originated in a man aged 55-75 years with active or convalescent COVID-19.

The sequenced DNA is TGTGCCAGCAGACCTAAGGGGGCTTGGTATCAGCCCCAGCATTTT. This encodes CASRPKGAWYQPQHF. Recombination joined TRBV28 with TRBJ1-5, and 7 junctional nucleotides match TRBD1. At the junction V is shortened by 6 bases and J by 5 bases; bases outside the gene matches: 10. The CDR3 numbers 15 residues from cysteine through phenylalanine. This entry keeps only the CDR3 DNA: 45 bases, framed from base 1. CDR1 and CDR2 (MDHEN, SYDVKM) derive from the germline V gene.